This T cell receptor beta chain appears in the sequencing data of a study of cytomegalovirus exposure and HLA in healthy donors. Study-wide findings and caveats: The study put under 200 TCR beta chains on its list as cytomegalovirus-associated. Most subjects' HLA-A and HLA-B alleles were reportedly predicted from TCR beta sequences. A later analysis linked a missense variant in DCLRE1C to the trimming of TCR beta V and J genes. The study assumed roughly uniform donor sequencing depth for presence/absence analyses.

With respect to this clone: What it binds is unknown.

Germline V gives CDR1 SGHDT, CDR2 YYEEEE. CDR3 length: 16 amino acids. V gave up 0 bases and J gave up 0 bases; unmatched junction bases: 4. The PCR employed 60 Vbeta primers together with 13 Jbeta primers. Data came from immunoSEQ multiplex PCR; TCRdb stores just in-frame clones and leaves some out. This sample yields approximately 200,000 clones, of which 60% to 85% are seen a single time; less than 20% belongs to the top ten. The chain employs TRBV5-6 and TRBJ2-7, with TRBD1 matching over 9 bases. The sequencing input was PBMCs. The TCR was taken from a middle-aged man in good health and CMV-seronegative. CDR3 DNA: TGTGCCAGCAGCTTGGGGGGACAGGGAATCTCCTACGAGCAGTACTTC. Amino acids: CASSLGGQGISYEQYF.